This T cell receptor (beta chain) was obtained from a study of T-cell reconstitution after alpha-beta-depleted transplantation in children. General study results and limits: It was surviving recipient T cells and thymic progenitors that gave some patients high TCRbeta diversity at day 60.

CDR1 is MDHEN and CDR2 is SYDVKM in the germline V gene. The CDR3 extends over 18 amino acids. Trimming at V came to 2 bases and at J to 0 bases, leaving 10 bases not matched to a gene. It was with unique molecular identifiers that the TCRbeta library was prepared. TCRdb re-called the PCR reads through MiXCR, storing one row per CDR3 protein. The sample carries hundreds of thousands of distinct CDR3 sequences, under 12% recorded once. The table lists this clonotype with many counts. Its antigen is undetermined. Sample: PBMCs, taken before TCRalphabeta/CD19-depleted stem cell transplant. The rearrangement links TRBV28 to TRBJ2-4; 7 positions agree with TRBD1. This receptor was obtained from a child younger than 10 with inherited bone marrow failure, due to receive a stem cell transplant. The CDR3: CASSLNPTGEIAKNIQYF. The CDR3 DNA follows: TGTGCCAGCAGTTTAAATCCCACAGGGGAAATAGCCAAAAACATTCAGTACTTC.